This section outlines one T cell receptor beta chain sequence together with its context. TCRdb re-analysed the PCR reads in MiXCR, keeping a single row per CDR3 protein. The sample has fewer than 15,000 distinct CDR3 sequences, about 53% seen once; the top ten hold approximately 35%. These data originate in a study of tumor-infiltrating lymphocytes in oesophageal squamous cell carcinoma. V was cut by 6 bases and J by 6 bases, with 10 bases left in between. Germline values: CDR1 SNHLY, CDR2 FYNNEI. CDR3 length equals 12 residues. This TCR was recovered from a male donor with esophageal squamous cell carcinoma. Input material: esophageal tumor tissue. The chain recombines TRBV2 with TRBJ2-3, with D possibly matching TRBD2 (5 bases). This CDR3 is CASRLVFDTQYF. CDR3 in DNA: TGTGCCAGCAGACTAGTCTTCGATACGCAGTATTTT. Looking up the rest from reference TRBV2 and TRBJ2-3 gives the full variable domain: EPEVTQTPSHQVTQMGQEVILRCVPISNHLYFYWYRQILGQKVEFLVSFYNNEISEKSEIFDDQFSVERPDGSNFTLKIRSTKLEDSAMYFCASRLVFDTQYFGPGTRLTVL.